This is a list of T cell receptor beta chains from one sample in a study of blood T cell repertoires in COVID-19. This table comes from immunoSEQ multiplex PCR, and its TCRdb copy is limited to in-frame clones, with some not included. The repertoire holds about 300,000 clones, with approximately 89% as singletons. The sequenced sample consisted of PBMCs or T cells enriched from blood (not recorded which). Source of these receptors: a woman between 50 and 59 years old who had been exposed to COVID-19. Each CDR3 is given with its conserved first and last residue. D genes are given only for firm matches. Where a row states a size, it is once, few, many or the class of an expanded clone; other rows omit it.

v_gene: TRBV7-2; j_gene: TRBJ1-3; d_gene: -; abundance: -; CDR3nt: TGTGCCAGCAGCTTAGTGGGCTCAACCCCTGGAAACACCATATATTTT; CDR3aa: CASSLVGSTPGNTIYF
v_gene: TRBV28; j_gene: TRBJ2-7; d_gene: -; abundance: -; CDR3nt: TGTGCCACCTCGGCCAGGGCCGTCTTCGAGCAGTACTTC; CDR3aa: CATSARAVFEQYF
v_gene: TRBV4-1; j_gene: TRBJ2-5; d_gene: -; abundance: -; CDR3nt: TGCGCCAGCAGCCAAACGGGAGTAGGGGAGACCCAGTACTTC; CDR3aa: CASSQTGVGETQYF
v_gene: TRBV18; j_gene: TRBJ2-7; d_gene: -; abundance: -; CDR3nt: TGTGCCAGCTCACCACCGGCGGGGCTACCTACCTCCTACGAGCAGTACTTC; CDR3aa: CASSPPAGLPTSYEQYF
v_gene: TRBV24-1; j_gene: TRBJ2-7; d_gene: TRBD1; abundance: -; CDR3nt: TGTGCCACCAGTGACCCCCGGGACAGAGCCTACGAGCAGTACTTC; CDR3aa: CATSDPRDRAYEQYF
v_gene: TRBV15; j_gene: TRBJ1-4; d_gene: -; abundance: -; CDR3nt: TGTGCCACCAGCAGAGGAACCCAGGGCGCAACTAATGAAAAACTGTTTTTT; CDR3aa: CATSRGTQGATNEKLFF
v_gene: TRBV28; j_gene: TRBJ2-1; d_gene: TRBD2; abundance: -; CDR3nt: TGTGCCAGCCTCCCGGGACTAGCGGGGGCCGGATACAATGAGCAGTTCTTC; CDR3aa: CASLPGLAGAGYNEQFF
v_gene: TRBV5-6; j_gene: TRBJ1-2; d_gene: -; abundance: -; CDR3nt: TGTGCCAGCAGCTTTGGGCTGGAGGGAGGCTACACCTTC; CDR3aa: CASSFGLEGGYTF
v_gene: TRBV21-1; j_gene: TRBJ1-1; d_gene: -; abundance: -; CDR3nt: TGTGCCAGCCCAACAGGGACAGGGAACACTGAAGCTTTCTTT; CDR3aa: CASPTGTGNTEAFF
v_gene: TRBV2; j_gene: TRBJ2-5; d_gene: -; abundance: once; CDR3nt: TGTGCCAGCAGCCCCCAGCCCGAGGCGGAGACCCAGTACTTC; CDR3aa: CASSPQPEAETQYF
v_gene: TRBV3-1/TRBV3-2; j_gene: TRBJ2-7; d_gene: TRBD1; abundance: -; CDR3nt: TGTGCCAGCAGCCCCACCGGACAGGGATGGCACGAGCAGTACTTC; CDR3aa: CASSPTGQGWHEQYF
v_gene: TRBV15; j_gene: TRBJ1-6; d_gene: TRBD1; abundance: -; CDR3nt: TGTGCCACCAGCAGAGTCGGGACAGGATATTCACCCCTCCACTTT; CDR3aa: CATSRVGTGYSPLHF
v_gene: TRBV16; j_gene: TRBJ1-6; d_gene: -; abundance: -; CDR3nt: TGTGCCAGCAGCCGAATCCTCCGGCAGGGGAGCTCCTATAATTCACCCCTCCACTTT; CDR3aa: CASSRILRQGSSYNSPLHF
v_gene: TRBV4-2; j_gene: TRBJ2-7; d_gene: -; abundance: -; CDR3nt: TGTGCCAGCAGCCAAGACGGCGGCTGGGAGTACTTC; CDR3aa: CASSQDGGWEYF
v_gene: TRBV29-1; j_gene: TRBJ1-4; d_gene: TRBD1; abundance: -; CDR3nt: TGCAGCGTTTCCGGGACAGAAGCAACTAATGAAAAACTGTTTTTT; CDR3aa: CSVSGTEATNEKLFF
v_gene: TRBV5-1; j_gene: TRBJ1-2; d_gene: TRBD1; abundance: -; CDR3nt: TGCGCCAGCAGCTCGAACAGGGGAAGCATTGGCTACACCTTC; CDR3aa: CASSSNRGSIGYTF
v_gene: TRBV4-1; j_gene: TRBJ2-3; d_gene: TRBD2; abundance: -; CDR3nt: TGCGCCAGCAGCCAAGTTCTAACTAGCGGGGGGGTTGGGACAGATACGCAGTATTTT; CDR3aa: CASSQVLTSGGVGTDTQYF
v_gene: TRBV27; j_gene: TRBJ2-3; d_gene: TRBD1; abundance: -; CDR3nt: TGTGCCAGCAGTTTTCGGCTCCCAGGGGGTACAGATACGCAGTATTTT; CDR3aa: CASSFRLPGGTDTQYF
v_gene: TRBV15; j_gene: TRBJ1-1; d_gene: TRBD1; abundance: -; CDR3nt: TGTGCCACCAGCAGTACGGGACAGCCGAACACTGAAGCTTTCTTT; CDR3aa: CATSSTGQPNTEAFF
v_gene: TRBV5-5; j_gene: TRBJ2-2; d_gene: -; abundance: -; CDR3nt: TGTGCCAGCAGCTTGGAGGGGGAGTACACCGGGGAGCTGTTTTTT; CDR3aa: CASSLEGEYTGELFF
v_gene: TRBV28; j_gene: TRBJ1-5; d_gene: -; abundance: -; CDR3nt: TGTGCCAGCAGTTCTCACCTCCAAGGGACTCGCAATCAGCCCCAGCATTTT; CDR3aa: CASSSHLQGTRNQPQHF
v_gene: TRBV19; j_gene: TRBJ1-6; d_gene: -; abundance: -; CDR3nt: TGTGCCAGTAGTCCTAACAGGGCTGGTAATTCACCCCTCCACTTT; CDR3aa: CASSPNRAGNSPLHF
v_gene: TRBV28; j_gene: TRBJ1-3; d_gene: TRBD1; abundance: -; CDR3nt: TGTGCCAGCAGTCGACAGGGCTCTGGAAACACCATATATTTT; CDR3aa: CASSRQGSGNTIYF
v_gene: TRBV4-1; j_gene: TRBJ2-1; d_gene: TRBD1; abundance: -; CDR3nt: TGCGCCAGCAGCAAAGGGGACAGGGTAGGGGATGAGCAGTTCTTC; CDR3aa: CASSKGDRVGDEQFF
v_gene: TRBV14; j_gene: TRBJ2-3; d_gene: -; abundance: -; CDR3nt: TGTGCCAGCAGCCAAGATTTCCAGGCAGGGTTTCTCACAGATACGCAGTATTTT; CDR3aa: CASSQDFQAGFLTDTQYF
v_gene: TRBV6-1; j_gene: TRBJ1-5; d_gene: -; abundance: -; CDR3nt: TGTGCCAGCAGTGAAAGGCCCCAGGGGTTTCAGCCCCAGCATTTT; CDR3aa: CASSERPQGFQPQHF
v_gene: TRBV27; j_gene: TRBJ1-3; d_gene: -; abundance: -; CDR3nt: TGTGCCAGCAGTTTCATCGGTGGAAACACCATATATTTT; CDR3aa: CASSFIGGNTIYF
v_gene: TRBV9; j_gene: TRBJ2-1; d_gene: TRBD2; abundance: -; CDR3nt: TGTGCCAGCAGCGTAGTCGATAGCGGGGGCTACAATGAGCAGTTCTTC; CDR3aa: CASSVVDSGGYNEQFF
v_gene: TRBV7-2; j_gene: TRBJ1-5; d_gene: TRBD1; abundance: -; CDR3nt: TGTGCCAGCAGCACCAGGACAGGGAATCAGCCCCAGCATTTT; CDR3aa: CASSTRTGNQPQHF
v_gene: TRBV6-5; j_gene: TRBJ2-2; d_gene: -; abundance: -; CDR3nt: TGTGCCAGCGGGTCCCAGGGGAACACCGGGGAGCTGTTTTTT; CDR3aa: CASGSQGNTGELFF
v_gene: TRBV29-1; j_gene: TRBJ2-7; d_gene: TRBD2; abundance: -; CDR3nt: TGCAGCGTTTCGACTAGCGGGGACTACGAGCAGTACTTC; CDR3aa: CSVSTSGDYEQYF
v_gene: TRBV24-1; j_gene: TRBJ2-7; d_gene: -; abundance: -; CDR3nt: TGTGCCACCAGTGATCCCCAGCAGGGGCGGGGGAGCGAGCAGTACTTC; CDR3aa: CATSDPQQGRGSEQYF
v_gene: TRBV19; j_gene: TRBJ2-5; d_gene: TRBD2; abundance: -; CDR3nt: TGTGCCAGTAGTATCAGCCTAGCGGCCCAAGAGACCCAGTACTTC; CDR3aa: CASSISLAAQETQYF
v_gene: TRBV28; j_gene: TRBJ1-4; d_gene: -; abundance: few; CDR3nt: TGTGCCAGCAGTTTACGGGGGGCTAATGAAAAACTGTTTTTT; CDR3aa: CASSLRGANEKLFF
v_gene: TRBV5-1; j_gene: TRBJ2-2; d_gene: -; abundance: -; CDR3nt: TGCGCCAGCAATTTAGGGGGGGTTGCGGGTCGCGGATCCCCCGGGGAGCTGTTTTTT; CDR3aa: CASNLGGVAGRGSPGELFF
v_gene: TRBV6-5; j_gene: TRBJ2-3; d_gene: -; abundance: -; CDR3nt: TGTGCCAGCAGTTACCAGGGCTCTGGGGTTGGTACGCAGTATTTT; CDR3aa: CASSYQGSGVGTQYF
v_gene: TRBV6-5; j_gene: TRBJ1-2; d_gene: -; abundance: -; CDR3nt: TGTGCCAGCAGAGAGAGTGGCTACACCTTC; CDR3aa: CASRESGYTF
v_gene: TRBV6-4; j_gene: TRBJ2-7; d_gene: TRBD2; abundance: -; CDR3nt: TGTGCCAGCAGTGACTCGAGACTAGCGGGGGGGAACTACGAGCAGTACTTC; CDR3aa: CASSDSRLAGGNYEQYF
v_gene: TRBV5-1; j_gene: TRBJ2-3; d_gene: -; abundance: -; CDR3nt: TGCGCCAGCAGCTCGTCCAGGGCGACTGGTACCACAGATACGCAGTATTTT; CDR3aa: CASSSSRATGTTDTQYF
v_gene: TRBV30; j_gene: TRBJ2-6; d_gene: -; abundance: -; CDR3nt: TGTGCCTGTAACTTCGCTGGGGCCAACGTCCTGACTTTC; CDR3aa: CACNFAGANVLTF
v_gene: TRBV2; j_gene: TRBJ1-5; d_gene: -; abundance: -; CDR3nt: TGTGCCAGCAAACACAGTGGCGATCAGCCCCAGCATTTT; CDR3aa: CASKHSGDQPQHF
v_gene: TRBV18; j_gene: TRBJ2-7; d_gene: -; abundance: -; CDR3nt: TGTGCCAGCTCACCGGACAGCCTAGGTATAGAGCAGTACTTC; CDR3aa: CASSPDSLGIEQYF
v_gene: TRBV24-1; j_gene: TRBJ2-2; d_gene: TRBD2; abundance: -; CDR3nt: TGTGCCACCAGTGAAACGGGACTAGGACCCCTCAGCACCGGGGAGCTGTTTTTT; CDR3aa: CATSETGLGPLSTGELFF
v_gene: TRBV5-1; j_gene: TRBJ2-2; d_gene: TRBD2; abundance: -; CDR3nt: TGCGCCAGCAGTCCAAGGACTAGCGGGGGCGGGGAGCTGTTTTTT; CDR3aa: CASSPRTSGGGELFF
v_gene: TRBV7-8; j_gene: TRBJ2-7; d_gene: TRBD1; abundance: many; CDR3nt: TGTGCCAGCAGCCCCAGACCTTTGGCAGGGGGCGCCTCTTACGAGCAGTACTTC; CDR3aa: CASSPRPLAGGASYEQYF
v_gene: TRBV29-1; j_gene: TRBJ1-3; d_gene: -; abundance: -; CDR3nt: TGCAGCGTTGAATTGAGCGGATACTCTGGAAACACCATATATTTT; CDR3aa: CSVELSGYSGNTIYF
v_gene: TRBV2; j_gene: TRBJ2-5; d_gene: TRBD1; abundance: once; CDR3nt: TGTGCCAGCAGTGACATCCGACAGGGCCAAGGGCAAGAGACCCAGTACTTC; CDR3aa: CASSDIRQGQGQETQYF
v_gene: TRBV5-1; j_gene: TRBJ2-1; d_gene: -; abundance: -; CDR3nt: TGCGCCAGCAGCCTCTACAATGAGCAGTTCTTC; CDR3aa: CASSLYNEQFF
v_gene: TRBV30; j_gene: TRBJ1-5; d_gene: TRBD1; abundance: -; CDR3nt: TGTGCCTGGGGGGGACAGTTCAATCAGCCCCAGCATTTT; CDR3aa: CAWGGQFNQPQHF
v_gene: TRBV19; j_gene: TRBJ2-1; d_gene: TRBD1; abundance: -; CDR3nt: TGTGCCAGTAGTAAAAGGACAGGGGGTGAGCAGTTCTTC; CDR3aa: CASSKRTGGEQFF
v_gene: TRBV28; j_gene: TRBJ2-3; d_gene: TRBD1; abundance: -; CDR3nt: TGTGCCAGCAGAGCAGCACCGGGACAGGGGCATTTTACGCAGTATTTT; CDR3aa: CASRAAPGQGHFTQYF
v_gene: TRBV18; j_gene: TRBJ1-6; d_gene: -; abundance: -; CDR3nt: TGTGCCAGCTCAGCGAATGATAATTCACCCCTCCACTTT; CDR3aa: CASSANDNSPLHF
v_gene: TRBV29-1; j_gene: TRBJ2-1; d_gene: TRBD1; abundance: -; CDR3nt: TGCAGCGTTTGGGCAGGGGGCGGTGAGCAGTTCTTC; CDR3aa: CSVWAGGGEQFF
v_gene: TRBV20-1; j_gene: TRBJ2-7; d_gene: TRBD2; abundance: few; CDR3nt: TGCAGTGCTAGTTTCGGGACTAGCTTTGGCGAGCAGTACTTC; CDR3aa: CSASFGTSFGEQYF
v_gene: TRBV9; j_gene: TRBJ2-5; d_gene: TRBD1; abundance: -; CDR3nt: TGTGCCAGCAGCCCCCCCCGCGACAGGGGCAGCAACCAAGAGACCCAGTACTTC; CDR3aa: CASSPPRDRGSNQETQYF
v_gene: TRBV19; j_gene: TRBJ1-4; d_gene: TRBD1; abundance: -; CDR3nt: TGTGCCAGTAGTATCCTGGGGGGGACAGGGAATGAAAAACTGTTTTTT; CDR3aa: CASSILGGTGNEKLFF
v_gene: TRBV2; j_gene: TRBJ2-2; d_gene: -; abundance: -; CDR3nt: TGTGCCAGCAGGGCAGGGGAGGGAGGGGAGCTGTTTTTT; CDR3aa: CASRAGEGGELFF
v_gene: TRBV28; j_gene: TRBJ1-5; d_gene: TRBD1; abundance: -; CDR3nt: TGTGCCAGCAAGACAGGGGGCTTTAATCAGCCCCAGCATTTT; CDR3aa: CASKTGGFNQPQHF
v_gene: TRBV28; j_gene: TRBJ1-5; d_gene: TRBD1; abundance: once; CDR3nt: TGTGCCAGCAGTTTGACAGGGGGGCTTCCTGGCAATCAGCCCCAGCATTTT; CDR3aa: CASSLTGGLPGNQPQHF
v_gene: TRBV5-1; j_gene: TRBJ2-1; d_gene: TRBD2; abundance: -; CDR3nt: TGCGCCAGCAGAGGCGGGGGCTCCTACAATGAGCAGTTCTTC; CDR3aa: CASRGGGSYNEQFF